A selection of T cell receptor beta chains follows, all from one sample in a study of response to subunit inactivated influenza vaccine. TCRdb recomputed calls from the RT-PCR reads with MiXCR, one row per CDR3 protein. The sample includes around 790,000 distinct CDR3 sequences, 21% of them seen just once. Here the sequenced sample was PBMCs from blood, taken roughly 5 days after vaccination. The receptor source for this set is a man between 50 and 59 years old who received an inactivated influenza vaccine. Both conserved end residues are part of each CDR3. For some rows the clone size is stated as once, few or many, or as a class when expanded; others skip it.

J gene: TRBJ2-7; V gene: TRBV5-1; CDR3 length: 15; clone size: NA; CDR3 protein: CASSRSGTVNYEQYF
J gene: TRBJ1-5; V gene: TRBV20-1; CDR3 length: 13; clone size: NA; CDR3 protein: CSAPGYSNQPQHF
J gene: TRBJ1-5; V gene: TRBV20-1; CDR3 length: 17; clone size: NA; CDR3 protein: CSAGGRDRFSSNQPQHF
J gene: TRBJ1-3; V gene: TRBV11-2; CDR3 length: 14; clone size: NA; CDR3 protein: CASSLGDSRNTIYF
J gene: TRBJ2-3; V gene: TRBV25-1; CDR3 length: 14; clone size: few; CDR3 protein: CASKGRTVTDTQYF
J gene: TRBJ2-7; V gene: TRBV20-1; CDR3 length: 11; clone size: many; CDR3 protein: CSARIRVEQYF
J gene: TRBJ1-6; V gene: TRBV28; CDR3 length: 14; clone size: NA; CDR3 protein: CASTPTGRSSPLHF
J gene: TRBJ2-7; V gene: TRBV6-2/TRBV6-3; CDR3 length: 12; clone size: NA; CDR3 protein: CASSWRGYEQYF
J gene: TRBJ1-5; V gene: TRBV6-1; CDR3 length: 15; clone size: few; CDR3 protein: CASSGTGGSNQPQHF
J gene: TRBJ2-3; V gene: TRBV12-3/TRBV12-4; CDR3 length: 15; clone size: few; CDR3 protein: CASSLGGGKFDTQYF
J gene: TRBJ1-1; V gene: TRBV19; CDR3 length: 15; clone size: few; CDR3 protein: CASSTRTGQNTEAFF
J gene: TRBJ2-1; V gene: TRBV28; CDR3 length: 16; clone size: NA; CDR3 protein: CASIPSAGTGHNEQFF
J gene: TRBJ2-7; V gene: TRBV6-1; CDR3 length: 10; clone size: NA; CDR3 protein: CASLEYEQYF
J gene: TRBJ2-3; V gene: TRBV3-1; CDR3 length: 14; clone size: NA; CDR3 protein: CASSQDLSADRGYF
J gene: TRBJ1-4; V gene: TRBV12-3/TRBV12-4; CDR3 length: 13; clone size: NA; CDR3 protein: CASSFDRGKNCFF
J gene: TRBJ2-3; V gene: TRBV6-2/TRBV6-3; CDR3 length: 15; clone size: few; CDR3 protein: CASAGDTPGTDTQYF
J gene: TRBJ1-4; V gene: TRBV7-9; CDR3 length: 13; clone size: NA; CDR3 protein: CASTAWGVEKLFF
J gene: TRBJ2-1; V gene: TRBV20-1; CDR3 length: 17; clone size: NA; CDR3 protein: CSAPGLAGGHTYNEQFF
J gene: TRBJ2-7; V gene: TRBV18; CDR3 length: 14; clone size: few; CDR3 protein: CASSPTGRSNEQYF
J gene: TRBJ2-3; V gene: TRBV29-1; CDR3 length: 16; clone size: NA; CDR3 protein: CSVVYIRAGGQDTQYF
J gene: TRBJ2-7; V gene: TRBV5-1; CDR3 length: 13; clone size: few; CDR3 protein: CASRGTSSYEQYF
J gene: TRBJ2-1; V gene: TRBV9; CDR3 length: 13; clone size: NA; CDR3 protein: CASSVVVYNEQFF
J gene: TRBJ2-4; V gene: TRBV11-2; CDR3 length: 14; clone size: NA; CDR3 protein: CASSYGGSGNIQYF
J gene: TRBJ1-2; V gene: TRBV12-5; CDR3 length: 14; clone size: NA; CDR3 protein: CASGLVLVYYGYTF
J gene: TRBJ1-2; V gene: TRBV20-1; CDR3 length: 13; clone size: NA; CDR3 protein: CSARDQKGDGYTF
J gene: TRBJ2-1; V gene: TRBV18; CDR3 length: 15; clone size: NA; CDR3 protein: CASSSGTSSAYEQFF
J gene: TRBJ2-2; V gene: TRBV4-2; CDR3 length: 15; clone size: many; CDR3 protein: CASSHVYRGTGELFF
J gene: TRBJ2-2; V gene: TRBV30; CDR3 length: 15; clone size: NA; CDR3 protein: CAWSNGLAGRGELFF
J gene: TRBJ2-7; V gene: TRBV29-1; CDR3 length: 12; clone size: few; CDR3 protein: CSVQRTGLEQYF
J gene: TRBJ2-2; V gene: TRBV7-3; CDR3 length: 16; clone size: few; CDR3 protein: CASSSTGAAYTGELFF
J gene: TRBJ2-1; V gene: TRBV6-2/TRBV6-3; CDR3 length: 15; clone size: NA; CDR3 protein: CASSRPGLSYNEQFF
J gene: TRBJ2-1; V gene: TRBV20-1; CDR3 length: 17; clone size: NA; CDR3 protein: CSARKGLAGLSYNEQFF
J gene: TRBJ1-5; V gene: TRBV20-1; CDR3 length: 16; clone size: NA; CDR3 protein: CSAKQSTGFDNQPQHF
J gene: TRBJ2-1; V gene: TRBV6-2/TRBV6-3; CDR3 length: 11; clone size: many; CDR3 protein: CASSYSGEQFF
J gene: TRBJ2-1; V gene: TRBV7-2; CDR3 length: 14; clone size: few; CDR3 protein: CASSLAERGNEQFF
J gene: TRBJ2-7; V gene: TRBV29-1; CDR3 length: 13; clone size: NA; CDR3 protein: CSVLRQGLGEQYF
J gene: TRBJ2-7; V gene: TRBV7-6; CDR3 length: 21; clone size: once; CDR3 protein: CASSLDREMSFRSFPSYEQYF
J gene: TRBJ1-1; V gene: TRBV7-9; CDR3 length: 14; clone size: few; CDR3 protein: CASEGATGDTEAFF
J gene: TRBJ2-3; V gene: TRBV7-9; CDR3 length: 14; clone size: NA; CDR3 protein: CASSSPGLVNTQYF
J gene: TRBJ1-1; V gene: TRBV12-3/TRBV12-4; CDR3 length: 13; clone size: few; CDR3 protein: CASSLVQESEAFF
J gene: TRBJ2-7; V gene: TRBV3-1; CDR3 length: 15; clone size: NA; CDR3 protein: CASSYGQVSSYEQYF
J gene: TRBJ2-1; V gene: TRBV7-9; CDR3 length: 15; clone size: NA; CDR3 protein: CASSLVLAGGQEQFF
J gene: TRBJ1-1; V gene: TRBV7-2; CDR3 length: 16; clone size: few; CDR3 protein: CASRERGSPPNTEAFF
J gene: TRBJ2-5; V gene: TRBV6-6; CDR3 length: 13; clone size: few; CDR3 protein: CASCGRQEETQYF
J gene: TRBJ2-1; V gene: TRBV5-1; CDR3 length: 12; clone size: few; CDR3 protein: CASSPGQGVSFF